The next 13 T cell receptor beta chains were all read from a single sample in a study of blood T cell repertoires in COVID-19. The protocol was immunoSEQ multiplex PCR, while the TCRdb copy is restricted to in-frame clones and leaves out a portion. Here the sample spans fewer than 200,000 clones, about 80% being singletons. The sequencing sample was made of peripheral blood. The receptor source for this set is a man in his 70s with active or convalescent COVID-19.

The V call is TRBV6-4, the J call TRBJ1-2, with 10 bases that match TRBD1. This CDR3 has 13 amino acids. Per germline, CDR1 MRHNA and CDR2 SNTAGT. V lost 8 bases to trimming and J lost 3 bases; unmatched junction nucleotides: 3. The DNA of the CDR3 is TGTGCCAGCGGGGACAGGGGCTACTATGGCTACACCTTC. This gives the protein CASGDRGYYGYTF.

The chain joins TRBV12-3 or TRBV12-4 to TRBJ2-7, with D unresolved. The CDR3 is 13 residues long. Trimming took off 0 bases at V and 4 bases at J, with 7 bases between the two ends. The CDR3 sequence is CASSLAPGYEQYF. The CDR3 coding sequence is TGTGCCAGCAGTTTAGCGCCCGGGTACGAGCAGTACTTC.

J is TRBJ1-1 and V is TRBV5-5, with a weak D call TRBD1 (5 bases). Trimming took off 3 bases at V and 10 bases at J, with 13 bases between the two ends. CDR3 length equals 12 residues. Germline V gene lookup returns CDR1 SGHKS and CDR2 YYEKEE (reference sequence). The CDR3 bases are TGTGCCAGCAGCTCAGCCAGGGAGGGAGCTTTCTTT. Protein: CASSSAREGAFF.

This clone was detected once. The chain has TRBV19 and TRBJ1-2, with 10 bases fitting TRBD1. CDR1 LNHDA and CDR2 SQIVND come from the germline V gene (reference sequence). CDR3 length: 15 residues. The V segment lost 6 bases and the J segment 3 bases; nucleotides outside the gene matches: 7. The CDR3 bases are TGTGCCAGTAGCACCCGGACAGGGGGATACTATGGCTACACCTTC. Translation gives CASSTRTGGYYGYTF.

This sequence joins TRBV7-3 and TRBJ1-3; 8 bases are shared with TRBD1. The CDR3 covers 16 residues. V dropped 2 bases and J dropped 4; count of bases not matched to a gene: 7. CDR1 is SGHTA and CDR2 is FQGTGA in the germline V gene. The CDR3 spells CASSLSGQGAGNTIYF. CDR3 coding DNA: TGTGCCAGCAGCTTATCTGGACAGGGAGCCGGAAACACCATATATTTT.

The gene calls are TRBV30 and TRBJ1-1; a weak D match, TRBD1 (5 bases). Germline CDR1 reads GTSNPN; CDR2 reads SVGIG (reference sequence). V dropped 0 bases and J dropped 5 bases, with 13 bases sitting between them. This CDR3 is 14 amino acids long. The CDR3 loop is CAWSVGGVVTEAFF. For the CDR3, the DNA is TGTGCCTGGAGTGTTGGAGGGGTCGTGACTGAAGCTTTCTTT.

This clone was recorded a few times. The chain carries TRBV3-1 (or the pseudogene TRBV3-2) and TRBJ1-5, with 7 bases lining up with TRBD1. CDR3 size: 15 residues. V lost 2 bases, J lost 6 bases, and 7 bases stayed unmatched. From germline, CDR1 is LGHDT and CDR2 YNNKEL (reference sequence). CDR3 sequence (DNA): TGTGCCAGCAGCCAAAGAAGGGGGCGAAGTCAGCCCCAGCATTTT. Encoded protein: CASSQRRGRSQPQHF.

V and J are TRBV12-3 or TRBV12-4 and TRBJ1-2; D unresolved. CDR3 length: 11 amino acids. The V gene lost 6 bases and the J gene lost 7 bases, with 9 bases spanning the gap. CDR3 in DNA: TGTGCCAGCAGGAGAGGGCTTGGCTACACCTTC. Amino acid sequence: CASRRGLGYTF.

This rearrangement joins TRBV19 to TRBJ2-1; maybe TRBD1 (6 bases). The CDR3 is 16 amino acids. Germline-derived CDR1 and CDR2 are LNHDA and SQIVND (reference sequence). V lost 1 base to trimming and J lost 0 bases, with 10 bases between them. The CDR3 DNA follows: TGTGCCAGTAGTATAGTAACAGGGAGCTCCTACAATGAGCAGTTCTTC. It encodes CASSIVTGSSYNEQFF.

The chain recombines TRBV7-2 with TRBJ1-2; D uncertain. CDR1 is SGHTA and CDR2 is FQGNSA in the germline V gene. Trimming took 3 bases from V and 5 from J, leaving 7 bases between them. The CDR3 covers 12 residues. CDR3 nucleotides: TGTGCCAGCAGCTTCTTAGATTATGGCTACACCTTC. Encoded protein: CASSFLDYGYTF.

This chain joins TRBV4-1 and TRBJ2-5, with D perhaps matching TRBD2 (7 bases). CDR1 is MGHRA and CDR2 is YSYEKL in the germline V gene. V was pared by 0 bases and J by 2 bases, with 16 bases between. This CDR3 is 17 amino acids long. The CDR3: CASSQDRGGGGQETQYF. CDR3 DNA: TGCGCCAGCAGCCAAGATCGGGGAGGGGGAGGGCAAGAGACCCAGTACTTC.

For the CDR3, the DNA is TGCCTAGCGGGCTTCCCCGCAGATACGCAGTATTTT. Amino acid sequence: CLAGFPADTQYF. The V gene is TRBV21-1, the J gene TRBJ2-3; the tabulated D call, TRBD2, remains unverified against the DNA. TRBV21-1 is reported as a pseudogene. The CDR3 is 12 residues long.

This clone was observed a handful of times. CDR3 DNA sequence: TGTGCCAGCAGTCCCTCCCGGGACACCCCGGGCTACACCTTC. This codes for CASSPSRDTPGYTF. The chain carries TRBV6-5 and TRBJ1-2; TRBD1 might be the D (6 bases). The V gene's germline CDR1 is MNHEY and CDR2 SVGAGI. The CDR3 sequence is 14 residues long. V was cut by 5 bases and J by 8 bases, with 18 bases left in between.